The subject of this entry is one TCR beta chain. Its antigen remains unknown. V was shortened by 2 bases and J by 0 bases, with 10 bases between the two germline ends. The V gene's germline CDR1 is GTSNPN and CDR2 SVGIG (reference sequence). The CDR3 consists of 14 residues. RNA was isolated and reverse transcribed to cDNA, the sequencing template. Sequencing used immunoSEQ multiplex PCR; TCRdb keeps in-frame clones, though not all of them. The sample lists roughly 190,000 clones, 45% to 75% occurring once. These data originate in a study of CD8+ T cells in alopecia areata. Looking at the study overall: Treated patients received oral tofacitinib, 5 to 10 mg twice daily. Severity scoring for treated patients was based on the percentage of affected scalp area. Study-level results: A large proportion of expanded lesional clones were detected persisting in scalp and blood during tofacitinib.

Treatment here: oral pan-JAK inhibitor, 5-10 mg twice daily. Lesional scalp punch biopsies and peripheral blood came from alopecia areata patients. This sequence was found in a human donor with alopecia areata. V gene TRBV30 combines with J gene TRBJ1-1; D remains unclear. The source was CD4+ T cells sorted from blood, collected at week 4, from a patient treated with tofacitinib. CDR3 loop: CAWSPNRMNTEAFF. The CDR3 region has the DNA TGTGCCTGGAGTCCCAACCGAATGAACACTGAAGCTTTCTTT.